This T cell receptor beta chain was sequenced for a study of OX40 agonist ivuxolimab in advanced cancers. This table comes from immunoSEQ multiplex PCR, and its TCRdb copy is limited to in-frame clones, with some not included. The table has some 19,000 clones, over 70% seen once; the top ten hold roughly a third. Only a few counts were recorded for this clone. What it binds is unknown. The same CDR3 arises from other DNA sequences in this sample as well. Sampled blood was obtained at baseline, cycle 4 day 1, and cycle 7 day 1. Whole-study findings and limits: CD8+ T cells showed, on average, more clonal expansion than CD4+ cells.

Source: CD4+ or CD8+ T cells sorted from blood, taken in a trial of the OX40 agonist ivuxolimab. This receptor was taken from an adult with an advanced solid tumor such as melanoma, head and neck, liver or kidney cancer.

CDR3 sequence (DNA): TGTGCCAGCAGTTACGGGAGCAATGAGCAGTTCTTC. Protein: CASSYGSNEQFF. The rearrangement links TRBV6-5 to TRBJ2-1; possible D gene TRBD2, 5 bases. CDR1 and CDR2 from the germline V gene are MNHEY and SVGAGI. The V end lost 2 bases, the J end lost 6 bases, and 5 bases lay between the germline ends. The CDR3 has 12 residues.